Shown below are 11 T cell receptor beta chains from a single sample sequenced in a study of CD8 T cells in Susac syndrome (dated by TCRdb to the late 2010s). Libraries were built with the immunoSEQ multiplex PCR assay. RNA was extracted with the RNeasy kit and roughly 0.45 to 1 ug was reverse transcribed using random hexamers. TCRdb reworked the public reads: Q25 trimming with fastp, MiXCR clone assembly, productive beta chains retained. Each entry merges the rows of one CDR3 protein and shows their most common DNA and genes. Present in this sample are 110,000 or so distinct CDR3 sequences, about 93% of which were seen just once. More than 0.09% of the sample is taken by the ten largest. Sequencing was performed on CD4+ T cells from PBMCs. The source is a human donor in good health.

This sequence joins TRBV9 and TRBJ1-3; 8 bases align to TRBD1. The CDR3 is 15 residues long. Germline CDR1 is SGDLS and CDR2 is YYNGEE. After removal of 3 bases from V and 3 bases from J, the junction contained 5 bases not matched to a gene. CDR3 region: CASSDGRGLGNTIYF. CDR3 nucleotides: TGTGCCAGCAGCGACGGCAGGGGGCTTGGAAACACCATATATTTT.

This clonotype was found once. V and J are TRBV12-3 or TRBV12-4 and TRBJ2-3; no reliable D call. CDR3 length equals 13 residues. Trimming shortened V by 8 bases and J by 8 bases, and 17 bases separated the two germline ends. The DNA of the CDR3 is TGTGCCAGCGGAACTCCGGGCCGCACTACGCAGTATTTT. Translating gives CASGTPGRTTQYF.

V is TRBV20-1 and J is TRBJ2-7; D is ambiguous. Germline-derived CDR1 and CDR2 are DFQATT and SNEGSKA (reference sequence). Trimming took 3 bases from V and 5 from J, leaving 8 bases between them. The CDR3 has 11 residues. The CDR3 DNA sequence: TGCAGTGCTAGTGGGGTCGACGAGCAGTACTTC. This encodes CSASGVDEQYF.

This clonotype has only a few counts. This chain joins TRBV5-6 and TRBJ2-7, with a weak D call TRBD2 (6 bases). CDR1 and CDR2 from the germline V gene are SGHDT and YYEEEE. The V gene lost 6 bases and the J gene lost 2 bases, with 33 bases spanning the gap. The CDR3 sequence is 20 residues long. This CDR3 reads CASTREQEGYLLTGTYEQYF. DNA of the CDR3: TGTGCCAGCACCCGGGAACAGGAGGGCTACTTACTCACAGGCACCTACGAGCAGTACTTC.

The chain couples TRBV19 to TRBJ2-1, with TRBD2 as a possible D gene (5 bases). The germline V and J ends were trimmed by 1 base and 6 bases, with 7 bases remaining between them. This CDR3 is 13 amino acids long. CDR1 LNHDA and CDR2 SQIVND come from the germline V gene (reference sequence). CDR3 protein: CASSIVGSNEQFF. The CDR3 nucleotides read TGTGCCAGTAGTATAGTGGGGAGCAATGAGCAGTTCTTC.

The rearrangement uses TRBV7-9 and TRBJ1-6, with D unclear. This CDR3 is 18 amino acids long. V lost 2 bases and J lost 1, with 15 bases in between. Germline CDR1 SEHNR, CDR2 FQNEAQ (reference sequence). CDR3 sequence reads: CASSLPGREGSYNSPLHF. The CDR3, as DNA: TGTGCCAGCAGCTTACCAGGACGGGAAGGTTCCTATAATTCACCCCTCCACTTT.

The V gene is TRBV3-1, the J gene TRBJ2-2; 10 nucleotides line up with TRBD1. The CDR3 spans 15 residues. Looked up from germline, CDR1 is LGHDT and CDR2 is YNNKEL (reference sequence). Germline trimming cut 6 bases from V and 6 bases from J; bases unmatched to any gene: 7. Here the CDR3 reads CASSVPGQGPGELFF. For the CDR3, the DNA is TGTGCCAGCAGTGTTCCGGGACAGGGGCCCGGGGAGCTGTTTTTT.

The rearrangement joins TRBV4-3 to TRBJ1-1, with no clear D. V lost 0 bases and J 12 bases, leaving 14 bases between the germline ends. CDR3 length: 13 residues. Germline CDR1 LGHNA, CDR2 YSLEER. CDR3: CASSQESWGKPFF. In DNA, the CDR3 is TGCGCCAGCAGCCAAGAGAGCTGGGGAAAACCTTTCTTT.

On this clonotype itself: One end of the junction fails to match germline, which may point to a read error. The rearrangement uses TRBV29-1 and TRBJ2-1; the D gene could be TRBD1 or TRBD2 (5 bases each). Germline-derived CDR1 and CDR2 are SQVTM and ANQGSEA. CDR3 length: 14 amino acids. The chain's CDR3 is CSVKRSRGGNEQFF. In DNA form, the CDR3 reads TGCAGCGTTAAGCGAAGTCGGGGCGGCAATGAGCAGTTTTTC.

V is TRBV9 and J is TRBJ2-2; D unclear. The V gene lost 3 bases and the J gene lost 3 bases, with 3 bases spanning the gap. The germline V gene encodes CDR1 SGDLS and CDR2 YYNGEE. There are 12 residues in the CDR3. Here the CDR3 DNA reads TGTGCCAGCAGCGGGGACACCGGGGAGCTGTTTTTT. Amino acid sequence: CASSGDTGELFF.

The gene calls are TRBV20-1 and TRBJ2-3; 8 positions agree with TRBD2. Germline V gives CDR1 DFQATT, CDR2 SNEGSKA (reference sequence). The CDR3 has 14 residues. V lost 3 bases and J lost 4; bases outside the gene matches: 6. CDR3 loop: CSASGRAGADTQYF. In nucleotides, the CDR3 is TGCAGTGCTAGCGGGAGGGCCGGGGCAGATACGCAGTATTTT.